The sample holds many counts of the clone carrying this T cell receptor (beta chain). What it binds is unknown. V was shortened by 5 bases and J by 2 bases, with 14 bases between the two germline ends. The germline gives CDR1 SGHTA, CDR2 FQGNSA. The length of the CDR3 is 15 residues. The data originate from a study of metastatic and nonmetastatic thyroid tumors. Study details: Peripheral blood and tumor or nodule samples from malignant and benign thyroid patients were compared. General observations from the study: TCR beta diversity was reportedly significantly higher in malignant thyroid tumors than benign nodules, in blood and tumor.

Prior to thyroid surgery, none of the patients had received any treatment. MiXCR was used by TCRdb to re-call the PCR reads. The sample records 37,000 or so clones, about a sixth being singletons. The V and J genes are TRBV7-2 and TRBJ2-3; D might be TRBD1 or TRBD2, each matching 6 bases. Sample: blood. This clonotype originated in a female donor with papillary thyroid cancer or a benign thyroid nodule (not recorded which). Some clones in this sample may be carry-over from other donors' samples. The CDR3 DNA reads TGTGCCAGCAGCATTAATAGGGGGGCCACAGATACGCAGTATTTT. It specifies CASSINRGATDTQYF.